The rows below give T cell receptor beta chains drawn from one sample of a study of CD8+ T cells in alopecia areata. Measured with immunoSEQ multiplex PCR; TCRdb has only the in-frame clones, and not every one. The sample comprises approximately 210,000 clones, about three fifths of which are singletons, and 3% to 4% rests with the top ten. This specimen was CD4+ T cells sorted from blood, taken at week 4, from a patient treated with tofacitinib. All receptors derive from a human donor with alopecia areata. The CDR3 runs from the conserved cysteine through the conserved F or W.

v_gene	j_gene	CDR3aa
TRBV5-6	TRBJ2-6	CASSLFGSSGANVLTF
TRBV9	TRBJ1-1	CASSVVTEAFF
TRBV5-4	TRBJ2-7	CASSLFTGTYEQYF
TRBV5-5	TRBJ2-3	CASSTAGRTSTDTQYF
TRBV10-3	TRBJ2-3	CAMSKGGSDTQYF
TRBV29-1	TRBJ2-3	CSARTSTDTQYF
TRBV15	TRBJ2-3	CATSRELAGGYDTQYF
TRBV7-2	TRBJ1-1	CASRSTGVPEAFF
TRBV29-1	TRBJ1-2	CSGGQFDYGYTF
TRBV18	TRBJ2-3	CASSPGIGTDTQYF
TRBV6-1	TRBJ1-6	CASSLLTDYNSPLHF
TRBV7-6	TRBJ2-5	CASSLARETQYF
TRBV30	TRBJ1-2	CAERDGAGWGYGYTF
TRBV30	TRBJ1-3	CAWSVRAGGNTIYF
TRBV2	TRBJ1-2	CARGDTNYGYTF
TRBV10-3	TRBJ2-2	CAIKARDGDSGELFF
TRBV30	TRBJ1-2	CAFRNYGYTF
TRBV7-2	TRBJ2-3	CASSLSPTDTQYF
TRBV2	TRBJ1-3	CASSETGAEGNTIYF
TRBV9	TRBJ2-7	CASSAGQGNEQYF
TRBV29-1	TRBJ2-5	CSVGGARGETQYF
TRBV7-2	TRBJ1-1	CASSLDRGGTEAFF
TRBV6-6	TRBJ2-5	CATSIPGMGETQYF
TRBV29-1	TRBJ2-1	CSAGGLTRYNEQFF
TRBV5-1	TRBJ2-3	CASRISLAGTTDTQYF
TRBV30	TRBJ2-7	CAWNSGQTYEQYF
TRBV19	TRBJ1-6	CASSLRDNSPLHF
TRBV11-2	TRBJ1-2	CASRIPGGAGYGYTF
TRBV7-2	TRBJ2-7	CASSLRGDGLYEQYF
TRBV6-1	TRBJ1-5	CASSLYGSGGGPQHF
TRBV20-1	TRBJ2-3	CSARDPDTQYF
TRBV29-1	TRBJ1-4	CSVERGPNEKLFF
TRBV28	TRBJ1-5	CASRLGQGAISSNQPQHF
TRBV27	TRBJ1-2	CASSLEAGIYGYTF
TRBV30	TRBJ1-6	CAWKGTGDSPLHF
TRBV29-1	TRBJ2-2	CSALAGSNTGELFF